A single TCR beta chain is shown here with its context. No antigen is known for it. One entry per CDR3 protein results from TCRdb running MiXCR on the 5' RACE reads. The sample comprises approximately 700,000 distinct CDR3 sequences, around 6% of which are singletons, and 1.5% to 2% rests with the top ten. The data were taken from a study of identical twins. Study-level findings and limits: Out-of-frame alpha sequences common to twins exhibited a surplus of low generation probability. Weaker excess twin sharing was seen among beta out-of-frame sequences. While abundant cord blood beta clonotypes carried fewer insertions, memory repertoires showed no such pattern.

J lost 7 bases, V lost 0 bases, and 4 bases had no gene match. The CDR3 sequence is 15 residues long. Per germline, CDR1 SGDLS and CDR2 YYNGEE. This chain uses TRBV9 with TRBJ2-1, with TRBD2 matching 10 bases. Sequenced sample: naive T cells sorted from blood. The clonotype was recovered from a man between 18 and 29 years old in good health. CDR3 DNA: TGTGCCAGCAGCGTAGTCGAACTAGCGGGAAATGAGCAGTTCTTC. Translation: CASSVVELAGNEQFF.